This T cell receptor (beta chain) was captured in a study of OX40 agonist ivuxolimab in advanced cancers. Study in general: Partial responses were observed in three patients, of whom one had hepatocellular carcinoma and two had cutaneous melanoma.

TCRdb keeps only in-frame clones here, not all; method: immunoSEQ multiplex PCR. The sample records around 84,000 clones, roughly four fifths being singletons. If patients had autoimmune disease history or systemic immunosuppression, they were excluded. The sampling schedule covered blood at baseline, cycle 4 day 1, and cycle 7 day 1. Sequenced material: CD4+ or CD8+ T cells sorted from blood, taken in a trial of the OX40 agonist ivuxolimab. This TCR came from an adult with an advanced solid tumor such as melanoma, head and neck, liver or kidney cancer.

CDR3 residues: CASSIGASSGVYGYTF. The CDR3 region has the DNA TGTGCCAGTAGTATAGGGGCATCCTCCGGAGTCTATGGCTACACCTTC. This rearrangement joins TRBV19 to TRBJ1-2, with D hard to call. Trimming shortened V by 1 base and J by 4 bases, and 16 bases separated the two germline ends. Germline V gives CDR1 LNHDA, CDR2 SQIVND (reference sequence). CDR3 length equals 16 residues.